These 10 T cell receptor beta chains originate from one sample sequenced in a study of cytomegalovirus exposure and HLA in healthy donors. The PCR contained 60 Vbeta and 13 Jbeta primers. Measured with immunoSEQ multiplex PCR; TCRdb has only the in-frame clones, and not every one. The sample has about 230,000 clones, around 80% seen once. Input material: PBMCs. All receptors derive from a boy aged 5-17 years in good health and CMV-seronegative.

This chain joins TRBV11-3 and TRBJ2-5; the match to TRBD2 covers 10 bases. The length of the CDR3 is 15 residues. The V and J ends lost 5 bases and 5 bases, in that order; junction bases with no gene match: 8. CDR1 and CDR2 (germline): SGHNT, YENEEA. The CDR3 DNA reads as TGTGCCAGCAGCCCAGTAAGCGGGAGGGTTGAGACCCAGTACTTC. Translated: CASSPVSGRVETQYF.

This clone has just one count. The chain couples TRBV7-2 to TRBJ2-3, with 10 bases identical to TRBD2. This CDR3 is 15 amino acids long. V shed 5 bases, J shed 2 bases, and the junction held 4 bases outside the gene matches. Germline V lookup: CDR1 SGHTA, CDR2 FQGNSA. This chain's CDR3 is CASSASGRPTDTQYF. The CDR3 nucleotides are TGTGCCAGCAGCGCTAGCGGGAGACCCACAGATACGCAGTATTTT. The full variable domain, completed using reference TRBV7-2 and TRBJ2-3, is GAGVSQSPSNKVTEKGKDVELRCDPISGHTALYWYRQSLGQGLEFLIYFQGNSAPDKSGLPSDRFSAERTGGSVSTLTIQRTQQEDSAVYLCASSASGRPTDTQYFGPGTRLTVL.

This clone came up once. The chain couples TRBV2 to TRBJ2-7, with D unclear. The V end lost 3 bases, the J end lost 5 bases, and 8 bases lay between the germline ends. The CDR3 extends over 12 amino acids. Germline CDR1 is SNHLY and CDR2 is FYNNEI. The CDR3 is CASSDSVHEQYF. The CDR3 DNA is TGTGCCAGCAGTGATAGTGTACACGAGCAGTACTTC.

Comments on this clone: The same CDR3 arises from other DNA sequences in this sample as well. The chain links TRBV4-1 to TRBJ2-5; 11 bases are a match to TRBD1. Germline lookup yields CDR1 MGHRA and CDR2 YSYEKL. The trim removed 0 bases at V and 4 bases at J, leaving 4 bases unmatched. The CDR3 spans 16 residues. This CDR3 reads CASSQDLGQGGETQYF. The CDR3 DNA reads as TGCGCCAGCAGCCAAGATTTGGGACAGGGGGGAGAGACCCAGTACTTC.

This sequence joins TRBV6-5 and TRBJ1-1, with D possibly being TRBD1 (6 bases). Trimming cost V 6 bases and J 4 bases, with 12 bases left between them. Germline values: CDR1 MNHEY, CDR2 SVGAGI. This CDR3 comprises 13 residues. The CDR3 is CASSWGRVTEAFF. In DNA, the CDR3 is TGTGCCAGCAGCTGGGGGCGGGTCACTGAAGCTTTCTTT.

The rearrangement links TRBV27 to TRBJ2-7, with a weak D call TRBD1 (6 bases). Trimming removed 4 bases from V and 4 bases from J, with 17 bases in between. The CDR3 length is 15 residues. Looked up from germline, CDR1 is MNHEY and CDR2 is SMNVEV (reference sequence). The CDR3 sequence: CASSSIRDKKYEQYF. The CDR3 region has the DNA TGTGCCAGCAGTTCTATTCGGGACAAAAAGTACGAGCAGTACTTC.

The V and J genes are TRBV5-1 and TRBJ1-1; tentative D call: TRBD1 (5 bases). Deletions cut 4 bases from V and 1 base from J, with 11 bases between. The CDR3 is made up of 14 amino acids. Germline CDR1 SGHRS, CDR2 YFSETQ. CDR3 residues: CASSARVGNTEAFF. The CDR3 bases are TGCGCCAGCAGCGCCAGGGTGGGGAACACTGAAGCTTTCTTT.

This clone was counted between two and nine times. The gene calls are TRBV27 and TRBJ1-4; 9 bases match TRBD1. V shed 6 bases, J shed 5 bases, and the junction held 4 bases outside the gene matches. The CDR3 extends over 14 amino acids. CDR1 is MNHEY and CDR2 is SMNVEV in the germline V gene (reference sequence). The CDR3 DNA sequence: TGTGCCAGCAGCCTACAGGGGGCGAATGAAAAACTGTTTTTT. Protein sequence: CASSLQGANEKLFF.

This clone was counted a single time. J is TRBJ2-7 and V is TRBV7-9; 9 bases agree with TRBD2. J lost 4 bases, V lost 3 bases, and 19 bases had no gene match. CDR1 and CDR2 (germline): SEHNR, FQNEAQ (reference sequence). The CDR3 runs 19 residues. CDR3 coding DNA: TGTGCCAGCAGCTTTACCCCGGGGGGGCCTAGCGGGAATATGTACGAGCAGTACTTC. It translates to CASSFTPGGPSGNMYEQYF.

The chain has TRBV7-2 and TRBJ1-1; D unclear. Per the germline V gene, CDR1 is SGHTA and CDR2 is FQGNSA. The V gene lost 1 base and the J gene lost 4 bases, with 10 bases spanning the gap. The CDR3 runs to 14 residues. DNA of the CDR3: TGTGCCAGCAGCTTAGTAGAGGGTTTCACTGAAGCTTTCTTT. Translated: CASSLVEGFTEAFF.